Sequencing of this T cell receptor (beta chain) was carried out in a study of identical twins. The study, taken as a whole, reports: One should note that invariant MAIT and iNKT cells could partly confound zero-insertion analyses. Twin pairs' shared out-of-frame alpha sequences were enriched in low generation probability.

V gave up 4 bases and J gave up 0 bases; unmatched junction bases: 14. Germline V gene data show CDR1 as SGHDT and CDR2 as YYEEEE. CDR3 length: 19 amino acids. MiXCR, applied by TCRdb to the 5' RACE reads, yields one record per CDR3 protein. This sample carries about 720,000 distinct CDR3 sequences, about 20% of them seen once, and the ten largest clones take 13%. Comments on this clonotype: Its matching antigen is unknown.

The same sample was also used in a study of T cells expressing NK-cell markers. That work adds: In four donors, dominant clonotypes made up roughly 25-60.1% of CD3+CD56-NKG2C+ cells.

This sequence joins TRBV5-6 and TRBJ2-1; TRBD2 matches 9 bases. The sample consisted of PBMCs. This TCR came from a woman between 18 and 30 years old in good health. The CDR3, as DNA: TGTGCCAGCAGCGTATATCCCCCTAGCGGGGTCAGCTCCTACAATGAGCAGTTCTTC. Its protein is CASSVYPPSGVSSYNEQFF.